These 26 T cell receptor beta chains came from one sample sequenced in a study of blood T cell repertoires in COVID-19. Measured with immunoSEQ multiplex PCR; TCRdb has only the in-frame clones, and not every one. The table records about 280,000 clones, under 95% of them present only once. Input material: PBMCs or T cells enriched from blood (not recorded which). These receptors originate from a man aged 40-49 years who had been exposed to COVID-19.

The chain uses TRBV28 and TRBJ1-1, with D tentatively TRBD1 (5 bases). Trimming stripped 3 bases from V and 3 bases from J, with 11 bases between. The CDR3 totals 14 residues. Germline CDR1 reads MDHEN; CDR2 reads SYDVKM. CDR3 DNA sequence: TGTGCCAGCAGTTTTACTGCGGGGGACACTGAAGCTTTCTTT. Its translation is CASSFTAGDTEAFF.

This chain links TRBV24-1 with TRBJ2-3; 7 nucleotides line up with TRBD2. The CDR3 has 15 amino acids. Trimming took 1 base from V and 8 from J; bases not matched to a gene: 8. Germline V gives CDR1 KGHDR, CDR2 SFDVKD. This chain's CDR3 is CATSDFTGGGGTQYF. CDR3 in DNA: TGTGCCACCAGTGATTTCACGGGCGGGGGTGGTACGCAGTATTTT.

The rearrangement joins TRBV15 to TRBJ1-2, with unresolved D. Germline-derived CDR1 and CDR2 are LNHNV and YYDKDF (reference sequence). CDR3 length equals 14 residues. Trimming left V 0 bases short and J 4 bases short, with 9 bases between. CDR3 sequence: CATSRDYSLYGYTF. CDR3 coding DNA: TGTGCCACCAGCAGAGATTACAGTCTCTATGGCTACACCTTC.

This clone has a single count. The chain is built from TRBV9 and TRBJ2-1, with 9 bases fitting TRBD2. The CDR3 sequence is 17 residues long. Germline V gene sequence: CDR1 SGDLS, CDR2 YYNGEE. The V and J ends lost 4 bases and 0 bases, in that order; junction bases with no gene match: 8. CDR3 bases: TGTGCCAGCAGCCAGCGGGAGGTTTCAAGCTCCTACAATGAGCAGTTCTTC. It encodes CASSQREVSSSYNEQFF.

This rearrangement joins TRBV19 to TRBJ1-1, with D perhaps TRBD1 (5 bases). The ends were cut back, 1 base at V and 4 bases at J, with 13 bases in the middle. CDR3 length: 15 amino acids. Germline V gene data show CDR1 as LNHDA and CDR2 as SQIVND (reference sequence). The chain's CDR3 is CASSIGFRDLTEAFF. For the CDR3, the DNA is TGTGCCAGTAGTATAGGTTTCAGGGATCTCACTGAAGCTTTCTTT.

This rearrangement joins TRBV7-9 to TRBJ1-4; 7 bases map to TRBD1. Trimming cost V 4 bases and J 5 bases; bases outside gene matches: 7. The CDR3 consists of 15 residues. Germline lookup yields CDR1 SEHNR and CDR2 FQNEAQ (reference sequence). CDR3: CASSSGQKWNEKLFF. For the CDR3, the DNA is TGTGCCAGCAGCTCGGGACAGAAGTGGAATGAAAAACTGTTTTTT.

This clone was seen just once. The chain is built from TRBV3-1 (or the pseudogene TRBV3-2) and TRBJ2-1; no clear D gene. CDR1 is LGHDT, CDR2 YNNKEL, per germline (reference sequence). V was pared by 3 bases and J by 6 bases, with 12 bases between. The CDR3 spans 14 residues. CDR3 sequence: CASSHNPYRNEQFF. As DNA, the CDR3 is TGTGCCAGCAGCCACAACCCCTATCGCAATGAGCAGTTCTTC.

The gene calls are TRBV28 and TRBJ2-3; 9 nucleotides align to TRBD2. V lost 8 bases to trimming and J lost 2 bases; unmatched junction nucleotides: 5. This CDR3 has 14 amino acids. Germline lookup yields CDR1 MDHEN and CDR2 SYDVKM. DNA for the CDR3: TGTGCCAGCCTTGCGGGGGGGACCACAGATACGCAGTATTTT. It translates to CASLAGGTTDTQYF.

J is TRBJ2-5 and V is TRBV5-1, with 10 positions matching TRBD2. Per the germline V gene, CDR1 is SGHRS and CDR2 is YFSETQ. J was trimmed by 4 bases and V by 4 bases; bases with no gene match: 7. The CDR3 is 15 residues long. The CDR3 sequence is CASSPSGREGETQYF. CDR3 sequence (DNA): TGCGCCAGCAGCCCTAGCGGGAGAGAGGGAGAGACCCAGTACTTC.

The chain uses TRBV7-3 and TRBJ2-2, with D maybe TRBD2 (5 bases). CDR3 size: 16 residues. The germline gives CDR1 SGHTA, CDR2 FQGTGA. V lost 3 bases to trimming and J lost 0 bases, with 11 bases between them. The CDR3 sequence: CASSLLGESNTGELFF. Here the CDR3 DNA reads TGTGCCAGCAGCTTGCTCGGGGAATCGAACACCGGGGAGCTGTTTTTT.

The rearrangement uses TRBV28 and TRBJ2-5, with TRBD1 as a possible D gene (7 bases). Germline V gene sequence: CDR1 MDHEN, CDR2 SYDVKM. V was cut by 6 bases and J by 5 bases, with 19 bases left in between. The CDR3 spans 15 residues. As DNA, the CDR3 is TGTGCCAGCAGCCCGGCGGGACAGTCGGCGGAGACCCAGTACTTC. Its translation: CASSPAGQSAETQYF.

This chain uses TRBV6-2 or TRBV6-3 with TRBJ1-2, with D unresolved. The CDR3 extends over 15 amino acids. The germline gives CDR1 MNHEY, CDR2 SVGEGT. Trimming removed 5 bases at V and 4 bases at J, with 17 bases between. The CDR3 nucleotides read TGTGCCAGCAGTGGAACCCACAGTGGTTCCTATGGCTACACCTTC. Translated, it gives CASSGTHSGSYGYTF.

The chain uses TRBV6-1 and TRBJ1-4; 7 bases are a match to TRBD1. CDR1 and CDR2 (germline): MNHNS, SASEGT. The CDR3 totals 15 residues. V lost 2 bases, J lost 6 bases, and 6 bases stayed unmatched. CDR3 in DNA: TGTGCCAGCAGTGAATGGGGACAGCCTGATGAAAAACTGTTTTTT. Translation: CASSEWGQPDEKLFF.

This chain joins TRBV2 and TRBJ1-1, with D perhaps TRBD1 (6 bases). CDR1 and CDR2 (germline): SNHLY, FYNNEI. This CDR3 spans 14 amino acids. Trimming took off 6 bases at V and 3 bases at J, with 14 bases between the two ends. As DNA, the CDR3 is TGTGCCAGCAGAAACAGGGCAATAGACACTGAAGCTTTCTTT. It yields the protein CASRNRAIDTEAFF.

The chain couples TRBV5-1 to TRBJ2-2; 7 bases line up with TRBD1. The germline V gene has CDR1 SGHRS and CDR2 YFSETQ. The CDR3 spans 13 residues. J lost 6 bases, V lost 5 bases, and 4 bases had no gene match. The CDR3 DNA is TGCGCCAGCAGGGATGGGACAGCCGGGGAGCTGTTTTTT. It translates to CASRDGTAGELFF.

The chain uses TRBV30 and TRBJ1-6, with no clear D. Germline V CDR1 and CDR2: GTSNPN, SVGIG (reference sequence). The germline V and J ends were trimmed by 1 base and 3 bases, with 7 bases remaining between them. This CDR3 has 14 amino acids. CDR3 loop: CAWSAGGYNSPLHF. Written as DNA, the CDR3 is TGTGCCTGGAGTGCGGGTGGCTATAATTCACCCCTCCACTTT.

The chain combines TRBV5-1 with TRBJ2-1, with 7 bases aligning to TRBD1. Germline lookup yields CDR1 SGHRS and CDR2 YFSETQ. V lost 0 bases and J lost 0; bases outside the gene matches: 6. The length of the CDR3 is 17 residues. The CDR3 reads CASSLGQGIGSYNEQFF. The CDR3 DNA sequence: TGCGCCAGCAGCTTGGGACAGGGAATAGGCTCCTACAATGAGCAGTTCTTC.

V usage is TRBV9 and J usage is TRBJ2-7; 7 nucleotides match TRBD1. Per germline, CDR1 SGDLS and CDR2 YYNGEE. There are 14 residues in the CDR3. V shed 3 bases and J 2 bases; nucleotides not matched to a gene: 5. CDR3 DNA: TGTGCCAGCAGCGCCGGGACAGAAGCCTACGAGCAGTACTTC. Amino acid sequence: CASSAGTEAYEQYF.

This chain uses TRBV21-1 with TRBJ2-1; TRBD2 reflects the table's D call only, with no check against the DNA. TRBV21-1 is termed a pseudogene. The CDR3 is 16 residues long. The CDR3 DNA is TGTGCCAGCAGCAAAGTTTGGCAGCGGGAGAACAATGAGCAGTTCTTC. It translates to CASSKVWQRENNEQFF.

This rearrangement joins TRBV5-5 to TRBJ1-4; D is perhaps TRBD1 (6 bases). Germline V gene sequence: CDR1 SGHKS, CDR2 YYEKEE (reference sequence). There are 14 residues in the CDR3. Trimming pared 4 bases from V and 8 bases from J, leaving 15 bases between. In DNA, the CDR3 is TGTGCCAGCAGCGAGACAGGTGTTGTAGAAAAACTGTTTTTT. Protein: CASSETGVVEKLFF. The entire variable domain, with the rest obtained from reference TRBV5-5 and TRBJ1-4, is as follows: DAGVTQSPTHLIKTRGQQVTLRCSPISGHKSVSWYQQVLGQGPQFIFQYYEKEERGRGNFPDRFSARQFPNYSSELNVNALLLGDSALYLCASSETGVVEKLFFGSGTQLSVL.

V usage is TRBV21-1 and J usage is TRBJ2-3; TRBD2, the D gene given by the table, was not confirmed from the DNA. TRBV21-1 is recorded as a pseudogene. The CDR3 has 17 amino acids. CDR3 nucleotides: TGTGCCAGCAGCAAAGGGCCGGTCCGGGAAAGCACAGATACGCAGTATTTT. This encodes CASSKGPVRESTDTQYF.

This clone was found once. This chain connects TRBV4-1 to TRBJ1-5; TRBD1 agrees at 11 bases. V lost 5 bases, J lost 3 bases, and 3 bases stayed unmatched. The CDR3 has 15 amino acids. Germline V gives CDR1 MGHRA, CDR2 YSYEKL. The CDR3 DNA is TGCGCCAGCAGCAAAGGACAGGGGGCCAATCAGCCCCAGCATTTT. Residues: CASSKGQGANQPQHF.

The chain carries TRBV5-4 and TRBJ1-1, with a weak D call TRBD1 (6 bases). This CDR3 has 16 residues. V was shortened by 7 bases and J by 1 base, with 20 bases between the two germline ends. Germline V gives CDR1 SGHNT, CDR2 YYREEE (reference sequence). The DNA of the CDR3 is TGTGCCAGCCACACCTTCGCAGACAGGAGGAACACTGAAGCTTTCTTT. It translates to CASHTFADRRNTEAFF.

This clone was seen just once. The chain combines TRBV20-1 with TRBJ2-7; weak D call: TRBD1 (6 bases). Trimming shortened V by 3 bases and J by 3 bases, and 15 bases separated the two germline ends. Germline CDR1 is DFQATT and CDR2 is SNEGSKA (reference sequence). This CDR3 comprises 14 residues. The CDR3 DNA is TGCAGTGCTAGTACAGGGAGTAGCAGCTACGAGCAGTACTTC. This encodes CSASTGSSSYEQYF.

The chain uses TRBV2 and TRBJ1-2; D gene uncertain. With 2 bases removed from V and 2 bases from J, the gap between germline ends came to 9 bases. Germline V gives CDR1 SNHLY, CDR2 FYNNEI. The CDR3 is 14 amino acids. The CDR3 nucleotides read TGTGCCAGCAGTGAATCGTCGGGGAACTATGGCTACACCTTC. Protein sequence: CASSESSGNYGYTF.

V usage is TRBV10-3 and J usage is TRBJ1-2, with D unresolved. V was cut by 5 bases and J by 1 base, with 11 bases left in between. Germline assignment: CDR1 ENHRY and CDR2 SYGVKD. The CDR3 totals 14 residues. The chain's CDR3 is CAISSIGYNYGYTF. The CDR3 DNA reads as TGTGCCATCAGTTCTATCGGTTATAACTATGGCTACACCTTC.